Below, 32 T cell receptor beta chains from the same sample are listed, as sequenced in a study of beta chain features in type 1 diabetes. Study conclusions and caveats: Among patients with Type 1 diabetes, TCRB CDR3s were moderately but significantly shorter in every one of the four CD4+ subsets.

Expressed TCRB transcripts were sequenced because the isolated RNA had all been reverse transcribed beforehand. Sequencing used immunoSEQ multiplex PCR; TCRdb keeps in-frame clones, though not all of them. Of about 650,000 clones listed, under 15% are singletons. No antigens are known for them. The sample taken for sequencing was naive CD4+ T cells from blood. These receptors all come from a man aged 25-40 years with type 1 diabetes.

This clone was counted a single time. CDR3 sequence reads: CASSLAATTNEKLFF. The CDR3 DNA reads as TGTGCCAGCAGCTTGGCAGCTACAACTAATGAAAAACTGTTTTTT. The chain combines TRBV5-4 with TRBJ1-4; no clear D gene. The CDR3 spans 15 residues. Deletions cut 0 bases from V and 0 bases from J, with 6 bases between. Germline V gives CDR1 SGHNT, CDR2 YYREEE (reference sequence). Full variable domain (missing parts from reference TRBV5-4 and TRBJ1-4): ETGVTQSPTHLIKTRGQQVTLRCSSQSGHNTVSWYQQALGQGPQFIFQYYREEENGRGNFPPRFSGLQFPNYSSELNVNALELDDSALYLCASSLAATTNEKLFFGSGTQLSVL.

The chain recombines TRBV21-1 with TRBJ2-3; the table's D gene call, TRBD2, was not cross checked with the DNA. TRBV21-1 represents a pseudogene. CDR3 length equals 14 residues. The CDR3 region has the DNA TGTGCCAGCAGCAAAGGAGGTAGAACAGATACGCAGTATTTT. Amino acid sequence: CASSKGGRTDTQYF.

This clone was detected a few times. The chain is built from TRBV5-4 and TRBJ2-2, with 7 nucleotides matching TRBD1. Looked up from germline, CDR1 is SGHNT and CDR2 is YYREEE (reference sequence). This CDR3 spans 14 amino acids. The trim removed 2 bases at V and 4 bases at J, leaving 2 bases unmatched. CDR3 in DNA: TGTGCCAGCAGCTTTACAGGGGCCACCGGGGAGCTGTTTTTT. Translation: CASSFTGATGELFF.

V usage is TRBV13 and J usage is TRBJ1-5; D not certain. The germline CDR1 and CDR2 sequences are PRHDT and FYEKMQ (reference sequence). The CDR3 is 12 residues long. Deletions cut 0 bases from V and 6 bases from J, with 3 bases between. Written as DNA, the CDR3 is TGTGCCAGCAGCTTAGGCCCTCAGCCCCAGCATTTT. This codes for CASSLGPQPQHF.

The chain combines TRBV29-1 with TRBJ2-1; D is possibly TRBD1 (5 bases). CDR1 is SQVTM and CDR2 is ANQGSEA in the germline V gene. Trimming cost V 7 bases and J 2 bases, with 12 bases left between them. The CDR3 contains 13 residues. The CDR3 region is CSATGSTYNEQFF. CDR3 bases: TGCAGCGCCACAGGATCGACCTACAATGAGCAGTTCTTC.

The chain recombines TRBV25-1 with TRBJ1-4; TRBD1 might be the D (5 bases). Germline assignment: CDR1 MGHDK and CDR2 SYGVNS. Trimming pared 4 bases from V and 7 bases from J, leaving 7 bases between. The CDR3 runs to 12 residues. CDR3 protein: CASSGTPEKLFF. The CDR3 DNA is TGTGCCAGCAGTGGGACACCTGAAAAACTGTTTTTT.

This clone has a handful of counts. The V gene is TRBV28, the J gene TRBJ2-7; D call uncertain. The CDR3 contains 17 residues. Trimming took 4 bases from V and 0 from J, leaving 19 bases between them. The germline V gene has CDR1 MDHEN and CDR2 SYDVKM. As DNA, the CDR3 is TGTGCCAGCAGTTCCCGAAGGACCCTGCTAAGCTCCTACGAGCAGTACTTC. Amino acid sequence: CASSSRRTLLSSYEQYF. Based on the CDR3 plus reference TRBV28 and TRBJ2-7, the full variable domain is DVKVTQSSRYLVKRTGEKVFLECVQDMDHENMFWYRQDPGLGLRLIYFSYDVKMKEKGDIPEGYSVSREKKERFSLILESASTNQTSMYLCASSSRRTLLSSYEQYFGPGTRLTVT.

This clone showed up just a few times. The chain uses TRBV30 and TRBJ2-2; D perhaps matches TRBD2 (6 bases). The CDR3 sequence is 13 residues long. Germline CDR1 GTSNPN, CDR2 SVGIG (reference sequence). Trimming stripped 4 bases from V and 7 bases from J, with 13 bases between. The CDR3 sequence: CAWIRGAGGELFF. The CDR3 bases are TGTGCCTGGATCCGCGGGGCCGGCGGGGAGCTGTTTTTT.

The chain couples TRBV7-2 to TRBJ1-1; no clear D. This CDR3 has 13 amino acids. The V end was cut by 6 bases, the J end by 1 base, with 9 bases between. Per germline, CDR1 SGHTA and CDR2 FQGNSA. The CDR3 DNA sequence: TGTGCCAGCAGGCTCCTGGGGAACACTGAAGCTTTCTTT. This gives the protein CASRLLGNTEAFF.

This clone was seen a handful of times. The chain couples TRBV5-1 to TRBJ1-1; D unclear. This CDR3 is 13 amino acids long. The germline V gene encodes CDR1 SGHRS and CDR2 YFSETQ. V was clipped by 2 bases and J by 4 bases, with 9 bases between them. This CDR3 is CASSFSTVTEAFF. The CDR3 DNA sequence: TGCGCCAGCAGCTTCTCCACGGTCACTGAAGCTTTCTTT. The complete variable domain, with remaining parts taken from reference TRBV5-1 and TRBJ1-1, reads KAGVTQTPRYLIKTRGQQVTLSCSPISGHRSVSWYQQTPGQGLQFLFEYFSETQRNKGNFPGRFSGRQFSNSRSEMNVSTLELGDSALYLCASSFSTVTEAFFGQGTRLTVV.

The rearrangement links TRBV7-9 to TRBJ2-5; D gene uncertain. The CDR3 is 13 residues long. V dropped 1 base and J dropped 2 bases, with 5 bases sitting between them. Germline V gives CDR1 SEHNR, CDR2 FQNEAQ (reference sequence). The DNA for the CDR3 is TGTGCCAGCAGCTTAGATCCTCAAGAGACCCAGTACTTC. As protein: CASSLDPQETQYF.

The genes are TRBV2 and TRBJ1-5; D gene ambiguous. Trimming cost V 8 bases and J 3 bases, with 14 bases left between them. Germline-derived CDR1 and CDR2 are SNHLY and FYNNEI. The CDR3 consists of 14 residues. CDR3 bases: TGTGCCAGCTCCCTGGGAGGGCTCAATCAGCCCCAGCATTTT. Residues: CASSLGGLNQPQHF. Variable domain in full (rest from reference TRBV2 and TRBJ1-5): EPEVTQTPSHQVTQMGQEVILRCVPISNHLYFYWYRQILGQKVEFLVSFYNNEISEKSEIFDDQFSVERPDGSNFTLKIRSTKLEDSAMYFCASSLGGLNQPQHFGDGTRLSIL.

This rearrangement joins TRBV7-2 to TRBJ2-1, with 7 bases aligning to TRBD1. CDR1 SGHTA and CDR2 FQGNSA come from the germline V gene. Trimming removed 1 base from V and 6 bases from J; junction bases left unmatched: 3. There are 14 residues in the CDR3. CDR3: CASSLGQGLNEQFF. The DNA for the CDR3 is TGTGCCAGCAGCTTAGGACAGGGTCTCAATGAGCAGTTCTTC.

This clone showed up just a few times. This rearrangement joins TRBV29-1 to TRBJ1-5; D not resolved. The CDR3 extends over 14 amino acids. V shed 6 bases and J shed 0 bases, with 12 bases lying between them. Looked up from germline, CDR1 is SQVTM and CDR2 is ANQGSEA. The CDR3 bases are TGCAGCGTCAGTGAGGGCCATAGCAATCAGCCCCAGCATTTT. It is translated as CSVSEGHSNQPQHF.

The chain links TRBV14 to TRBJ2-3, with D possibly matching TRBD2 (6 bases). The V end lost 1 base, the J end lost 8 bases, and 16 bases lay between the germline ends. This CDR3 has 15 residues. The V gene's germline CDR1 is SGHDN and CDR2 FVKESK. The CDR3: CASSQGSSVRATQYF. The CDR3 coding sequence is TGTGCCAGCAGCCAAGGATCTAGCGTGAGGGCTACGCAGTATTTT.

This clone was detected a few times. The chain couples TRBV18 to TRBJ2-1; the D gene is possibly TRBD1 (6 bases). The V gene's germline CDR1 is KGHSH and CDR2 LQKENI. The ends were cut back, 3 bases at V and 5 bases at J, with 8 bases in the middle. This CDR3 is 13 amino acids long. This chain's CDR3 is CASSPYRDNEQFF. The CDR3 region has the DNA TGTGCCAGCTCACCTTACAGGGACAATGAGCAGTTCTTC.

This clone was found a few times. CDR3 DNA sequence: TGTGCCACCAGCAGAGATCGATCGGGAGCAGAGACCCAGTACTTC. This encodes CATSRDRSGAETQYF. The chain combines TRBV15 with TRBJ2-5; tentatively, D is TRBD2 (6 bases). The CDR3 extends over 15 amino acids. Between the trimmed V and J ends, which lost 0 bases and 4 bases, there was a span of 12 bases. Germline CDR1 and CDR2: LNHNV and YYDKDF (reference sequence).

A few counts support this clone. The sample carries other DNA sequences with the same CDR3. This chain links TRBV5-1 with TRBJ1-5; 8 positions match TRBD1. Trimming cost V 2 bases and J 4 bases; bases outside gene matches: 5. The V gene's germline CDR1 is SGHRS and CDR2 YFSETQ. This CDR3 is built from 15 residues. This chain's CDR3 is CASSLGTGRNQPQHF. Here the CDR3 DNA reads TGCGCCAGCAGCTTAGGGACAGGAAGAAATCAGCCCCAGCATTTT.

This clone was observed a few times. This rearrangement joins TRBV10-3 to TRBJ2-5, with 7 bases fitting TRBD1. Germline V lookup: CDR1 ENHRY, CDR2 SYGVKD. The CDR3 spans 15 residues. The junction had 8 bases not matched to a gene; V was cut back by 4 bases and J by 3 bases. The CDR3 here is CAISARQGWEETQYF. The CDR3 DNA is TGTGCCATCAGTGCCCGACAGGGTTGGGAAGAGACCCAGTACTTC.

The chain combines TRBV9 with TRBJ1-3; 7 bases align to TRBD1. CDR3 length: 15 amino acids. Germline CDR1 SGDLS, CDR2 YYNGEE. Losses at the gene ends were 0 bases for V and 8 bases for J; bases not matched to a gene: 8. For the CDR3, the DNA is TGTGCCAGCAGCGTAGCGGCCAGGGGGGACGACACCATATATTTT. Protein sequence: CASSVAARGDDTIYF.

The rearrangement uses TRBV27 and TRBJ1-6, with 9 positions matching TRBD1. The V and J ends lost 5 bases and 9 bases, in that order; junction bases with no gene match: 8. The V gene's germline CDR1 is MNHEY and CDR2 SMNVEV (reference sequence). There are 15 residues in the CDR3. The CDR3 spells CASSTRDRGFSPLHF. In DNA form, the CDR3 reads TGTGCCAGCAGTACAAGAGACAGGGGGTTTTCACCCCTCCACTTT.

As for this clone: This sample includes further DNA sequences coding for the same CDR3. The chain carries TRBV20-1 and TRBJ1-2; D is uncertain. With 5 bases removed from V and 8 bases from J, the gap between germline ends came to 9 bases. CDR1 DFQATT and CDR2 SNEGSKA come from the germline V gene (reference sequence). The CDR3 contains 10 residues. The CDR3 reads CSAGREGYTF. The CDR3 DNA follows: TGCAGTGCTGGACGCGAAGGCTACACCTTC.

The chain joins TRBV25-1 to TRBJ1-4; D is possibly TRBD1 (5 bases). Germline CDR1 reads MGHDK; CDR2 reads SYGVNS. V was cut by 6 bases and J by 8 bases, with 16 bases left in between. The CDR3 length is 14 residues. The CDR3: CASRETDWGEKLFF. The DNA of the CDR3 is TGTGCCAGCAGAGAAACTGACTGGGGGGAAAAACTGTTTTTT.

J is TRBJ2-3 and V is TRBV5-1; 7 nucleotides agree with TRBD2. The germline V gene has CDR1 SGHRS and CDR2 YFSETQ. The J segment lost 6 bases and the V segment lost 0 bases, leaving 4 bases of the junction unmatched. The CDR3 loop spans 14 amino acids. The CDR3 is CASSLGLAQDTQYF. The CDR3 DNA reads as TGCGCCAGCAGCTTGGGACTAGCCCAGGATACGCAGTATTTT. The complete variable domain, with remaining parts taken from reference TRBV5-1 and TRBJ2-3, reads KAGVTQTPRYLIKTRGQQVTLSCSPISGHRSVSWYQQTPGQGLQFLFEYFSETQRNKGNFPGRFSGRQFSNSRSEMNVSTLELGDSALYLCASSLGLAQDTQYFGPGTRLTVL.

The V and J genes are TRBV5-4 and TRBJ2-7; 8 bases line up with TRBD1. This CDR3 has 15 residues. Trimming took 4 bases from V and 3 from J; bases not matched to a gene: 9. Germline lookup yields CDR1 SGHNT and CDR2 YYREEE (reference sequence). Here the CDR3 DNA reads TGTGCCAGCAGCCTACAGACAGGGGTGGTCTACGAGCAGTACTTC. Translated, it gives CASSLQTGVVYEQYF.

In its sample, this clone was seen a few times. The chain links TRBV29-1 to TRBJ2-3; D is unclear. Germline-derived CDR1 and CDR2 are SQVTM and ANQGSEA. This CDR3 region has 13 residues. V was clipped by 4 bases and J by 6 bases, with 14 bases between them. The CDR3 DNA reads as TGCAGCGTTGTTGGCATCCTCGCCGATACGCAGTATTTT. It codes for CSVVGILADTQYF.

This chain uses TRBV28 with TRBJ1-5; 7 bases are shared with TRBD1. CDR1 is MDHEN and CDR2 is SYDVKM in the germline V gene. The CDR3 totals 15 residues. V gave up 4 bases and J gave up 6 bases; unmatched junction bases: 9. Written as DNA, the CDR3 is TGTGCCAGCAGTTCTGGACAGGTAATAAGTCAGCCCCAGCATTTT. Translation: CASSSGQVISQPQHF. Drawing the rest from reference TRBV28 and TRBJ1-5, the complete variable domain is DVKVTQSSRYLVKRTGEKVFLECVQDMDHENMFWYRQDPGLGLRLIYFSYDVKMKEKGDIPEGYSVSREKKERFSLILESASTNQTSMYLCASSSGQVISQPQHFGDGTRLSIL.

The rearrangement uses TRBV7-2 and TRBJ1-2; the D is unclear. The germline V gene encodes CDR1 SGHTA and CDR2 FQGNSA. CDR3 length: 15 residues. The V gene lost 5 bases and the J gene lost 5 bases, with 18 bases spanning the gap. CDR3 sequence reads: CASSPPSASGYGYTF. In nucleotides, the CDR3 is TGTGCCAGCAGCCCACCATCCGCGAGTGGATATGGCTACACCTTC.

This sequence joins TRBV6-1 and TRBJ2-3; D ambiguous. This CDR3 is built from 15 residues. Germline lookup yields CDR1 MNHNS and CDR2 SASEGT. V lost 2 bases and J lost 5, with 14 bases in between. Here the CDR3 reads CASSETAPRGDTQYF. CDR3 sequence (DNA): TGTGCCAGCAGTGAAACGGCACCCCGCGGAGATACGCAGTATTTT.

This clone was counted a few times. The chain uses TRBV29-1 and TRBJ1-2; no definite D call. Germline loops: CDR1 SQVTM, CDR2 ANQGSEA. This CDR3 comprises 12 residues. V shed 3 bases and J shed 0 bases, with 5 bases lying between them. The CDR3 region is CSVESPNYGYTF. CDR3 nucleotide sequence: TGCAGCGTTGAGTCGCCTAACTATGGCTACACCTTC.

This clone was seen only a few times. J is TRBJ1-2 and V is TRBV18; D is possibly TRBD1 (6 bases). V lost 3 bases and J 4 bases, leaving 12 bases between the germline ends. Per the germline V gene, CDR1 is KGHSH and CDR2 is LQKENI. The CDR3 sequence is 14 residues long. In DNA, the CDR3 is TGTGCCAGCTCACCTGACGGACAGACCTATGGCTACACCTTC. Its protein is CASSPDGQTYGYTF.

V and J are TRBV18 and TRBJ1-2, with 8 nucleotides matching TRBD1. In germline, CDR1 is KGHSH, CDR2 LQKENI. V was clipped by 4 bases and J by 5 bases; unmatched bases: 9. This CDR3 is built from 15 residues. The CDR3 spells CASSHYRGSAYGYTF. CDR3 DNA: TGTGCCAGCTCACACTACAGGGGGTCTGCGTATGGCTACACCTTC. The full variable domain, with the rest looked up from reference TRBV18 and TRBJ1-2, is NAGVMQNPRHLVRRRGQEARLRCSPMKGHSHVYWYRQLPEEGLKFMVYLQKENIIDESGMPKERFSAEFPKEGPSILRIQQVVRGDSAAYFCASSHYRGSAYGYTFGSGTRLTVV.